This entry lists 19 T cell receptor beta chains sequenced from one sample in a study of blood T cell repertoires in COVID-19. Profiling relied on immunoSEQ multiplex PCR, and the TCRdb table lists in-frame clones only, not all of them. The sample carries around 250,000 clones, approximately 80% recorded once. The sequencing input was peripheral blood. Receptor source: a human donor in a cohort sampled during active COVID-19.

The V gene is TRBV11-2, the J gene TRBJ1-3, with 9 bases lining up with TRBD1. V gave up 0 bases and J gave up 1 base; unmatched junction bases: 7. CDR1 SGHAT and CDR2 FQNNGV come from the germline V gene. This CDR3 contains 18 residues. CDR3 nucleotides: TGTGCCAGCAGCTTAGACTTTAACAGGGGGCAGTCTGGAAACACCATATATTTT. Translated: CASSLDFNRGQSGNTIYF.

The CDR3 loop reads CASSYSAGGPHNEQFF. DNA for the CDR3: TGTGCCAGCAGTTACTCCGCGGGGGGGCCCCACAATGAGCAGTTCTTC. V usage is TRBV6-6 and J usage is TRBJ2-1, with 9 bases that match TRBD2. CDR1 MNHNY and CDR2 SVGAGI come from the germline V gene (reference sequence). J was trimmed by 5 bases and V by 0 bases; bases with no gene match: 5. The CDR3 has 16 residues.

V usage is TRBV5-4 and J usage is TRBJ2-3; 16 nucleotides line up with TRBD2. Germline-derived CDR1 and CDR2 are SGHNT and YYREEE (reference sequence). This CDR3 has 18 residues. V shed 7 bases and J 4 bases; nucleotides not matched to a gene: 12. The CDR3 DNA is TGTGCCAGCGGCCCCAGGGGACTAGCGGGAGGGCCGTCAGATACGCAGTATTTT. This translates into CASGPRGLAGGPSDTQYF.

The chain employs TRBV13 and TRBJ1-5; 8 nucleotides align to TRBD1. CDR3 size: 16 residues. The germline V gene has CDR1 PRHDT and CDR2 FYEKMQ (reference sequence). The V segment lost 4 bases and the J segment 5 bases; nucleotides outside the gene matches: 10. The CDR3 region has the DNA TGTGCCAGCAGCTCACGCGGACAGGGCCAATATCAGCCCCAGCATTTT. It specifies CASSSRGQGQYQPQHF.

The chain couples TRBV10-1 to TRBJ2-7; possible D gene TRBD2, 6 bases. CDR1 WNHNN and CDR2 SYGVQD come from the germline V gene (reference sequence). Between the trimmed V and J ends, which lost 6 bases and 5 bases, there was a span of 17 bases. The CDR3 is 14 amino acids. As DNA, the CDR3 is TGCGCCAGCAGCGCTGCGACTAGTTTCAACGAGCAGTACTTC. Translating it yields CASSAATSFNEQYF.

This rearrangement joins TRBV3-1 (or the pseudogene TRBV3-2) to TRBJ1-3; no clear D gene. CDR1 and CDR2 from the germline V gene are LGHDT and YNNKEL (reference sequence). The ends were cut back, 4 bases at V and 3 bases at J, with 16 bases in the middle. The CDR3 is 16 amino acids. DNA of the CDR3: TGTGCCAGCAGCCCTGGCTTGCAGGAAATTGGAAACACCATATATTTT. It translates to CASSPGLQEIGNTIYF.

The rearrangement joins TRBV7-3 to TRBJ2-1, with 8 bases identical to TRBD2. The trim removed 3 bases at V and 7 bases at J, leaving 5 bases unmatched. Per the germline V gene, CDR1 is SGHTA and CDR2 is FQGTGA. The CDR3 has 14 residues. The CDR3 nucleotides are TGTGCCAGCAGCTTGGGAGCTAGCGGGAATGAGCAGTTCTTC. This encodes CASSLGASGNEQFF.

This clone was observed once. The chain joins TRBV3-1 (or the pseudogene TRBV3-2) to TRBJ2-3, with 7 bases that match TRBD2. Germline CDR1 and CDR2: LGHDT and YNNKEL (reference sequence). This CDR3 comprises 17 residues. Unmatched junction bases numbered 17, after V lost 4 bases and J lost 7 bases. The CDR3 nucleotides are TGTGCCAGCAGCCCCGTACCGACGGCGGGAGAGTCACATACGCAGTATTTT. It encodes CASSPVPTAGESHTQYF.

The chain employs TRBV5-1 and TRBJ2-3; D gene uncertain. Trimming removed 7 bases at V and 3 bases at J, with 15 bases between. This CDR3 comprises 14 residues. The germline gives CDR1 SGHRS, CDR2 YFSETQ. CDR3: CASSVASGTDTQYF. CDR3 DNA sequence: TGCGCCAGCTCCGTGGCTAGTGGGACAGATACGCAGTATTTT.

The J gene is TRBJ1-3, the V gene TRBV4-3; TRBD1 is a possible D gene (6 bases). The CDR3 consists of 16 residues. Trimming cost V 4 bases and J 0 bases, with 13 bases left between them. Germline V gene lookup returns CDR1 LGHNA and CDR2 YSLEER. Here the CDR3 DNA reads TGCGCCAGCAGCCGGGGGGGCGGGGACTCTGGAAACACCATATATTTT. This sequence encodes CASSRGGGDSGNTIYF.

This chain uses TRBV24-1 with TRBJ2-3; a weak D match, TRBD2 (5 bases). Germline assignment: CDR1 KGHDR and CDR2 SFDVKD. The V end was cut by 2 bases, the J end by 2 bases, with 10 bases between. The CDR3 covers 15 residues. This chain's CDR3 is CATSDSKAATDTQYF. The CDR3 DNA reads TGTGCCACCAGTGATTCAAAAGCGGCCACAGATACGCAGTATTTT.

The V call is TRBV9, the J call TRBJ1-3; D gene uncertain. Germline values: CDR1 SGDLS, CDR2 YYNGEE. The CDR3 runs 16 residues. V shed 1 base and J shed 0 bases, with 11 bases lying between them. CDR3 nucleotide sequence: TGTGCCAGCAGCGTAATGATGGAGAACTCTGGAAACACCATATATTTT. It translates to CASSVMMENSGNTIYF.

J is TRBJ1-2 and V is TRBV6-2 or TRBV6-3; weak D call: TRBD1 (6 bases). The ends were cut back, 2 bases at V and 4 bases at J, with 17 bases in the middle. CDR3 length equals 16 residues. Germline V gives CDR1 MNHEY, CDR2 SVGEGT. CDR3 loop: CASSYGTRAFGYGYTF. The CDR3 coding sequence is TGTGCCAGCAGTTACGGGACAAGGGCCTTTGGCTATGGCTACACCTTC.

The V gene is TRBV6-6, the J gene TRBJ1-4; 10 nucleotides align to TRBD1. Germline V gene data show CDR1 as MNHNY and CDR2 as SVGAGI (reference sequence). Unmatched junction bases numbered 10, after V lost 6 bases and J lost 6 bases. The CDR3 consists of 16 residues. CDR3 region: CASRDRGGVRDEKLFF. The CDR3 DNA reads TGTGCCAGCAGGGACAGGGGGGGGGTGCGAGATGAAAAACTGTTTTTT.

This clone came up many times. This CDR3 reads CASSDSRGGYNEQFF. As DNA, the CDR3 is TGTGCCAGCAGTGACTCGCGGGGGGGCTACAATGAGCAGTTCTTC. The chain joins TRBV6-4 to TRBJ2-1, with 9 bases identical to TRBD2. CDR1 is MRHNA and CDR2 is SNTAGT in the germline V gene. V was clipped by 0 bases and J by 3 bases; unmatched bases: 0. The CDR3 sequence is 15 residues long.

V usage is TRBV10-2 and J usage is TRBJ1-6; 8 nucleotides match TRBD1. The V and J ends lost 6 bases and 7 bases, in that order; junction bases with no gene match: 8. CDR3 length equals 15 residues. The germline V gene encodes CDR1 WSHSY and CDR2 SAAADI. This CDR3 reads CASSRRTGQNSPLHF. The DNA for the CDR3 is TGCGCCAGCAGCAGAAGGACAGGGCAGAATTCACCCCTCCACTTT.

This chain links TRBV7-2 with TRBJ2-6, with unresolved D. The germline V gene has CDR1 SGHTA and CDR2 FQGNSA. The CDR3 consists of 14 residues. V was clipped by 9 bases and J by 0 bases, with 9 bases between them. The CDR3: CASGMSSGANVLTF. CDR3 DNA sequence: TGTGCCAGTGGTATGAGCTCTGGGGCCAACGTCCTGACTTTC.

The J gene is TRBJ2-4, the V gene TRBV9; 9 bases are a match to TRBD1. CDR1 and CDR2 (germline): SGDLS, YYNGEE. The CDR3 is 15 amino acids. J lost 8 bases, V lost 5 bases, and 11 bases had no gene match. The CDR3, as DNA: TGTGCCAGCAGTGAGGGACAGGGAAGGTGGGACATTCAGTACTTC. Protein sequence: CASSEGQGRWDIQYF.

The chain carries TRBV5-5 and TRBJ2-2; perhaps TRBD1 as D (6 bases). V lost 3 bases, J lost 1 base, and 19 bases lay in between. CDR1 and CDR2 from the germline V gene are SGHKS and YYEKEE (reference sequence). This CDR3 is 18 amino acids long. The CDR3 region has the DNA TGTGCCAGCAGCTCCCGGGACACTCGAATCTTGAACACCGGGGAGCTGTTTTTT. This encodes CASSSRDTRILNTGELFF.